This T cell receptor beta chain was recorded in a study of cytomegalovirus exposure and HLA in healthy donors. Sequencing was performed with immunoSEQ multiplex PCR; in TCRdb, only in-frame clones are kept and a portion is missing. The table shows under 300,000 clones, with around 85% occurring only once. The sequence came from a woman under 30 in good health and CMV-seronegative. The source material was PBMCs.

CDR3 DNA: TGTGCTAGTGCCCGGACAGGGGCTACGGACGAGCAGTACTTC. Translating it yields CASARTGATDEQYF. This rearrangement joins TRBV12-5 to TRBJ2-7, with 9 bases aligning to TRBD1. The CDR3 spans 14 residues. The trim removed 7 bases at V and 5 bases at J, leaving 9 bases unmatched. In germline, CDR1 is LGHNT, CDR2 FRNRAP. The whole variable domain, filled in from reference TRBV12-5 and TRBJ2-7, reads DARVTQTPRHKVTEMGQEVTMRCQPILGHNTVFWYRQTMMQGLELLAYFRNRAPLDDSGMPKDRFSAEMPDATLATLKIQPSEPRDSAVYFCASARTGATDEQYFGPGTRLTVT.